A selection of T cell receptor beta chains follows, all from one sample in a study of monozygotic twins with cystic fibrosis. Measured with immunoSEQ multiplex PCR; TCRdb has only the in-frame clones, and not every one. The data hold over 9,500 clones, with around 97% observed a single time. Material for sequencing was blood. Every receptor here comes from a boy between 10 and 17 years old with cystic fibrosis. The CDR3 runs from the conserved cysteine through the conserved F or W. A D gene is named only where the DNA matches it firmly. Part of the rows lack a size; the others show once, few, many or a class for expanded clones.

d_gene	v_gene	abundance	j_gene	CDR3aa	CDR3nt
-	TRBV9	once	TRBJ2-7	CASSVDGKGYEQYF	TGTGCCAGCAGCGTTGACGGTAAGGGCTACGAGCAGTACTTC
-	TRBV29-1	once	TRBJ1-1	CSVERQLNTEAFF	TGCAGCGTTGAACGGCAGTTGAACACTGAAGCTTTCTTT
TRBD1	TRBV14	-	TRBJ2-7	CASSPATPGQGYEQYF	TGTGCCAGCAGCCCTGCGACCCCGGGACAGGGCTACGAGCAGTACTTC
-	TRBV9	-	TRBJ1-2	CASSVEMGDGYTF	TGTGCCAGCAGCGTAGAGATGGGGGACGGCTACACCTTC
-	TRBV5-1	-	TRBJ2-7	CASSALGQRYEQYF	TGCGCCAGCAGCGCCCTGGGGCAGAGGTACGAGCAGTACTTC
-	TRBV29-1	-	TRBJ1-5	CSVVGEGNQPQHF	TGCAGCGTTGTGGGGGAAGGGAACCAGCCCCAGCATTTT
-	TRBV30	once	TRBJ2-3	CAWNPGTDTQYF	TGTGCCTGGAACCCGGGGACGGATACGCAGTATTTT
TRBD1	TRBV30	-	TRBJ2-7	CACSSGTDSSYEQYF	TGTGCCTGCTCGTCCGGGACAGATAGCTCCTACGAGCAGTACTTC
-	TRBV2	-	TRBJ1-1	CASSEIWGRYTEAFF	TGTGCCAGCAGTGAAATTTGGGGAAGATACACTGAAGCTTTCTTT
-	TRBV7-8	-	TRBJ2-7	CASSLSGYGYEQYF	TGTGCCAGCAGCTTATCAGGGTATGGCTACGAGCAGTACTTC
TRBD1	TRBV7-8	once	TRBJ2-7	CASSSQGARQYF	TGTGCCAGCAGTTCCCAGGGGGCGAGGCAGTACTTC
TRBD1	TRBV6-6	-	TRBJ2-7	CASSVPGQIYEQYF	TGTGCCAGCAGCGTACCGGGACAGATCTACGAGCAGTACTTC
-	TRBV6-6	-	TRBJ2-2	CASSSQGNTGELFF	TGTGCCAGCAGTTCACAGGGGAACACCGGGGAGCTGTTTTTT
TRBD1	TRBV9	-	TRBJ2-3	CASSATGGGVLDTQYF	TGTGCCAGCAGCGCGACAGGGGGAGGAGTATTGGATACGCAGTATTTT
-	TRBV19	-	TRBJ1-5	CASSPQINQPQHF	TGTGCCAGTAGTCCCCAGATCAATCAGCCCCAGCATTTT
TRBD2	TRBV29-1	-	TRBJ2-1	CSASPLAGGLYNEQFF	TGCAGCGCCTCGCCCTTAGCGGGAGGGCTGTACAATGAGCAGTTCTTC
-	TRBV6-6	-	TRBJ2-2	CASSNTGPGELFF	TGTGCCAGCAGCAATACAGGGCCCGGGGAGCTGTTTTTT
-	TRBV6-5	-	TRBJ1-2	CASTRVPRYGYTF	TGTGCCAGCACCAGGGTGCCCCGCTATGGCTACACCTTC
TRBD1	TRBV5-1	-	TRBJ1-2	CASSPGQGLGTYYTF	TGCGCCAGCAGCCCGGGACAGGGTCTAGGAACATACTACACCTTC
-	TRBV19	-	TRBJ2-2	CASTIGQRNTGELFF	TGTGCCAGTACCATCGGACAGAGAAACACCGGGGAGCTGTTTTTT
-	TRBV6-6	-	TRBJ2-2	CASSPAGQAGELFF	TGTGCCAGCAGTCCCGCCGGACAAGCCGGGGAGCTGTTTTTT
-	TRBV5-1	once	TRBJ2-1	CASSTRTDVNEQFF	TGCGCCAGCAGCACCAGGACGGACGTCAATGAGCAGTTCTTC
TRBD2	TRBV11-2	-	TRBJ2-7	CASSKPGLAYEQYF	TGTGCCAGCAGTAAACCGGGACTAGCTTACGAGCAGTACTTC
-	TRBV29-1	-	TRBJ2-5	CSVEVSRETQYF	TGCAGCGTTGAAGTGAGCAGGGAGACCCAGTACTTC
TRBD1	TRBV6-5	once	TRBJ2-7	CASSRGTAYEQYF	TGTGCCAGCAGTAGAGGGACAGCTTACGAGCAGTACTTC
-	TRBV28	-	TRBJ1-1	CASSVQVIAFF	TGTGCCAGCAGTGTGCAGGTGATAGCTTTCTTT
TRBD1	TRBV2	-	TRBJ2-1	CASRPTGNEQFF	TGTGCCAGCAGACCGACAGGGAATGAGCAGTTCTTC
TRBD2	TRBV28	once	TRBJ2-2	CASSFAGETRGELFF	TGTGCCAGCAGTTTTGCGGGAGAAACGAGGGGGGAGCTGTTTTTT
TRBD2	TRBV10-2	-	TRBJ2-5	CASSWTSQETQYF	TGCGCCAGCAGTTGGACTAGCCAAGAGACCCAGTACTTC
TRBD2	TRBV9	-	TRBJ2-1	CASSVDNGRAGEQFF	TGTGCCAGCAGCGTAGATAACGGGAGGGCCGGTGAGCAGTTCTTC
TRBD1	TRBV15	-	TRBJ2-1	CATSRGDRGYEQFF	TGTGCCACCAGCAGAGGTGACAGGGGATATGAGCAGTTCTTC
TRBD1	TRBV5-6	-	TRBJ1-1	CASSRPGQGNTEAFF	TGTGCCAGCAGCCGTCCGGGACAGGGGAACACTGAAGCTTTCTTT
-	TRBV7-9	-	TRBJ2-7	CASSPTDSPYEQYF	TGTGCCAGCAGCCCTACCGACTCCCCCTACGAGCAGTACTTC
-	TRBV7-9	once	TRBJ2-2	CASSWGRTGELFF	TGTGCCAGCAGCTGGGGAAGGACCGGGGAGCTGTTTTTT
-	TRBV10-3	-	TRBJ1-3	CAITDRDRNTIYF	TGTGCCATCACCGACCGGGACAGAAACACCATATATTTT
-	TRBV30	-	TRBJ1-2	CAWGRSVANYGYTF	TGTGCCTGGGGGAGGTCCGTGGCGAACTATGGCTACACCTTC
TRBD2	TRBV28	-	TRBJ2-1	CASTRLSGSRVYNEQFF	TGTGCCAGCACCAGGCTTAGCGGGAGCAGGGTATACAATGAGCAGTTCTTC
TRBD1	TRBV5-4	-	TRBJ2-1	CASSLPGGLVEQFF	TGTGCCAGCAGCTTGCCAGGGGGCTTGGTTGAGCAGTTCTTC
-	TRBV5-6	few	TRBJ1-2	CASSLGVRYTF	TGTGCCAGCAGCTTGGGGGTACGCTACACCTTC
TRBD2	TRBV5-1	-	TRBJ2-3	CASSLTSGRLVDTQYF	TGCGCCAGCAGCTTGACTAGCGGGAGGTTGGTAGATACGCAGTATTTT
TRBD1	TRBV4-1	-	TRBJ2-7	CASSRVGQGRDEQYF	TGCGCCAGCAGCCGGGTGGGACAGGGGCGCGACGAGCAGTACTTC
-	TRBV5-6	-	TRBJ1-2	CASSPVGGVNYGYTF	TGTGCCAGCAGTCCAGTTGGGGGGGTTAACTATGGCTACACCTTC
-	TRBV28	-	TRBJ2-2	CASSLVDGIGELFF	TGTGCCAGCAGTTTGGTAGACGGGATCGGGGAGCTGTTTTTT
TRBD2	TRBV5-4	-	TRBJ2-5	CASSLASGGVQETQYF	TGTGCCAGCAGCTTGGCTAGCGGGGGAGTACAAGAGACCCAGTACTTC
-	TRBV2	-	TRBJ1-1	CASGRLGGEAFF	TGTGCCAGCGGACGACTGGGTGGTGAAGCTTTCTTT
-	TRBV6-1	-	TRBJ1-5	CASRPSPNQPQHF	TGTGCCAGCCGCCCTAGCCCTAATCAGCCCCAGCATTTT